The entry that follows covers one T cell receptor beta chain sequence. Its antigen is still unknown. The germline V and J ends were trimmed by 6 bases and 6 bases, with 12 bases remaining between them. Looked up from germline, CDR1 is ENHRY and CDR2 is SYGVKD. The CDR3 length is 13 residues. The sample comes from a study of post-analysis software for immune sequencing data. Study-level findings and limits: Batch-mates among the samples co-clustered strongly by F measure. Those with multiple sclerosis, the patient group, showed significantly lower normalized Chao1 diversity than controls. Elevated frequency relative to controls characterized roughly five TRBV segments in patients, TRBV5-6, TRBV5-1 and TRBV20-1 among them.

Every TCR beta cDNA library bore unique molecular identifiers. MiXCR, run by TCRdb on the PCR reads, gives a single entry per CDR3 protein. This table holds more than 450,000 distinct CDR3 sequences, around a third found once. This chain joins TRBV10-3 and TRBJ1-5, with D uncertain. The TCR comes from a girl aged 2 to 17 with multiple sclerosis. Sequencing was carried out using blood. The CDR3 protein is CAIRRALSQPQHF. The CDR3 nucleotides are TGTGCCATCAGAAGGGCATTGAGTCAGCCCCAGCATTTT.